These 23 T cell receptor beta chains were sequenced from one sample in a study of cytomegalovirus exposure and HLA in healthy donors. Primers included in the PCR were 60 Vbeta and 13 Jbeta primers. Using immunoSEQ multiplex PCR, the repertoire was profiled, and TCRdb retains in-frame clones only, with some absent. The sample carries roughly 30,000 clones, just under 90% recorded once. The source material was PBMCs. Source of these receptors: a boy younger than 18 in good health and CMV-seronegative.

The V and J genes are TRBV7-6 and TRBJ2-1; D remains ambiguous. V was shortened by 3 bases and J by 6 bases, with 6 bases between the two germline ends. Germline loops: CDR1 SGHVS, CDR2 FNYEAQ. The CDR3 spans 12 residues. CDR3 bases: TGTGCCAGCAGCTTTTCCCTCAATGAGCAGTTCTTC. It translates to CASSFSLNEQFF.

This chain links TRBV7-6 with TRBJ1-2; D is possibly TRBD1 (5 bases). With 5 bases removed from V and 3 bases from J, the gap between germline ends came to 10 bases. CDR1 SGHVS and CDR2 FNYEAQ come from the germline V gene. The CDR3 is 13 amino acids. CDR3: CASSQDSYYGYTF. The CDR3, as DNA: TGTGCCAGCAGCCAAGACAGTTACTATGGCTACACCTTC.

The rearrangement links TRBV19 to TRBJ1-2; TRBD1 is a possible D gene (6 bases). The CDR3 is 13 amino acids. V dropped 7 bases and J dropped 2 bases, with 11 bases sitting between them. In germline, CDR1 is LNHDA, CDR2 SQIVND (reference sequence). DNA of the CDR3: TGTGCCAGTACCGCGACAGGAAACTATGGCTACACCTTC. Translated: CASTATGNYGYTF.

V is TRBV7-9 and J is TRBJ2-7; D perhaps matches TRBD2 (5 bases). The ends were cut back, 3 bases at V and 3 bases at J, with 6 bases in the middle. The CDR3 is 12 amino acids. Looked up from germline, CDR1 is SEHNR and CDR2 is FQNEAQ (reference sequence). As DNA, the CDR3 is TGTGCCAGCAGCTTTGAGGGCTACGAGCAGTACTTC. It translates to CASSFEGYEQYF.

The CDR3 DNA is TGTGCCAGCACCCCGGAGGTAACCCAGTACTTC. Amino acid sequence: CASTPEVTQYF. This sequence joins TRBV7-2 and TRBJ2-5; D might be TRBD2 (5 bases). This CDR3 contains 11 residues. The germline V and J ends were trimmed by 7 bases and 8 bases, with 11 bases remaining between them. The germline gives CDR1 SGHTA, CDR2 FQGNSA.

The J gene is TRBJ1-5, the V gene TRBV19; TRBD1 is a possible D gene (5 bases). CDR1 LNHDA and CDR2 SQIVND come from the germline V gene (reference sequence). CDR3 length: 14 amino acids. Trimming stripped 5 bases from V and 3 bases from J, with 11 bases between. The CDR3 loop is CASSGTGLNQPQHF. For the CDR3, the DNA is TGTGCCAGTAGTGGCACAGGCCTCAATCAGCCCCAGCATTTT. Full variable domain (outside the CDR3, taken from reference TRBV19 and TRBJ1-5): DGGITQSPKYLFRKEGQNVTLSCEQNLNHDAMYWYRQDPGQGLRLIYYSQIVNDFQKGDIAEGYSVSREKKESFPLTVTSAQKNPTAFYLCASSGTGLNQPQHFGDGTRLSIL.

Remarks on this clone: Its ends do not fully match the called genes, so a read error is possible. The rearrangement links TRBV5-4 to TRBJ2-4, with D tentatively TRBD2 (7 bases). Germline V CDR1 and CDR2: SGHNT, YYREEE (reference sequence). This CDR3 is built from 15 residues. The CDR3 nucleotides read TGTGCCAGCAGCTTGTTAGGGGGGGCCAAGAACATTCAGTACTTC. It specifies CASSLLGGAKNIQYF.

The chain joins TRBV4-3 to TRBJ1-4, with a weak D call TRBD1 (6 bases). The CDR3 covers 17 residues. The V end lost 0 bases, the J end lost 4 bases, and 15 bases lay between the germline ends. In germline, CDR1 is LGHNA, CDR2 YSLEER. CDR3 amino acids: CASSQDRSGQLNEKLFF. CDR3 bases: TGCGCCAGCAGCCAAGATAGATCCGGACAGCTTAATGAAAAACTGTTTTTT.

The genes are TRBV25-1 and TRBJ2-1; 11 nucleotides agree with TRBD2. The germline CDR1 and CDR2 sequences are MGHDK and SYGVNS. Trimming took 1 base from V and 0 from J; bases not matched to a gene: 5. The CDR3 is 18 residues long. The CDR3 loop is CASSELETSGASYNEQFF. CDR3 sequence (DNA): TGTGCCAGCAGTGAATTGGAGACTAGCGGGGCCTCCTACAATGAGCAGTTCTTC.

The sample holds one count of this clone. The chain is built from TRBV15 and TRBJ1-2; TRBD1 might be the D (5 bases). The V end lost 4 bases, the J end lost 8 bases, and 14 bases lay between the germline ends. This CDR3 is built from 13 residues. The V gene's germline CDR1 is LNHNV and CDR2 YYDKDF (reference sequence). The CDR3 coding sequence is TGTGCCACCAGCAACAAGGACATAGGCGGCTACACCTTC. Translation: CATSNKDIGGYTF.

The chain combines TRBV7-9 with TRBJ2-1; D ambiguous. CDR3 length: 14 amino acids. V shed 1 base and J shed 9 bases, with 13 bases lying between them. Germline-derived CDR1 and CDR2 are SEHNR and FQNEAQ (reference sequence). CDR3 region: CASSLGPPHAEQFF. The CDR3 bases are TGTGCCAGCAGCTTAGGGCCCCCCCATGCTGAGCAGTTCTTC.

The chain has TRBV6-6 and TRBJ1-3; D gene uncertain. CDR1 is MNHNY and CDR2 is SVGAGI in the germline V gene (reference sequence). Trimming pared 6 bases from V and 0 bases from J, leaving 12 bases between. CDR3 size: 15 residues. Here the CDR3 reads CASSHNPDSGNTIYF. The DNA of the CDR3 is TGTGCCAGCAGCCACAATCCCGACTCTGGAAACACCATATATTTT.

This chain's CDR3 is CASSEWGSGGKETQYF. CDR3 in DNA: TGTGCCAGCAGTGAATGGGGGTCAGGGGGCAAAGAGACCCAGTACTTC. The chain carries TRBV6-1 and TRBJ2-5; 8 positions agree with TRBD1. J lost 3 bases, V lost 2 bases, and 8 bases had no gene match. The CDR3 is made up of 16 amino acids. In germline, CDR1 is MNHNS, CDR2 SASEGT.

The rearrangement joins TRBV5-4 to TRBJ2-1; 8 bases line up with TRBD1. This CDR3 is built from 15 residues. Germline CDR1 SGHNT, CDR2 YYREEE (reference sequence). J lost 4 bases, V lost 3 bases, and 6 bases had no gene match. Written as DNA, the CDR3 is TGTGCCAGCAGCTCCGGACAGGGCTTGTACAATGAGCAGTTCTTC. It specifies CASSSGQGLYNEQFF. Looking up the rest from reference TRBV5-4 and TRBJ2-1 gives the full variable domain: ETGVTQSPTHLIKTRGQQVTLRCSSQSGHNTVSWYQQALGQGPQFIFQYYREEENGRGNFPPRFSGLQFPNYSSELNVNALELDDSALYLCASSSGQGLYNEQFFGPGTRLTVL.

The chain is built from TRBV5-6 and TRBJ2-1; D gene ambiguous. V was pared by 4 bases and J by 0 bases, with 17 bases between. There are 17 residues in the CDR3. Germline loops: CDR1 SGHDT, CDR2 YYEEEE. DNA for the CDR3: TGTGCCAGCAGCAACTATTCTTTGGCGGTCTCCTACAATGAGCAGTTCTTC. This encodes CASSNYSLAVSYNEQFF. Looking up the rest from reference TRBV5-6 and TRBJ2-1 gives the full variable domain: DAGVTQSPTHLIKTRGQQVTLRCSPKSGHDTVSWYQQALGQGPQFIFQYYEEEERQRGNFPDRFSGHQFPNYSSELNVNALLLGDSALYLCASSNYSLAVSYNEQFFGPGTRLTVL.

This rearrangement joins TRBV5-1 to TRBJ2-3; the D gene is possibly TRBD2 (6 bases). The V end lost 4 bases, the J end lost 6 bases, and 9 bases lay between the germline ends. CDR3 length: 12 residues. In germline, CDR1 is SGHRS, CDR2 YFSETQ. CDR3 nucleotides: TGCGCCAGCAGCCCCCGGGGGGATACGCAGTATTTT. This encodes CASSPRGDTQYF.

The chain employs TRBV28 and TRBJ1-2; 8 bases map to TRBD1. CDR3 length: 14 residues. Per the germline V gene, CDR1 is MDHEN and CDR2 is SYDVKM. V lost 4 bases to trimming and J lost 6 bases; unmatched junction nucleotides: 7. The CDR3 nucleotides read TGTGCCAGCAGTTCGGGACAGGAGGGGGATGGCTACACCTTC. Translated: CASSSGQEGDGYTF.

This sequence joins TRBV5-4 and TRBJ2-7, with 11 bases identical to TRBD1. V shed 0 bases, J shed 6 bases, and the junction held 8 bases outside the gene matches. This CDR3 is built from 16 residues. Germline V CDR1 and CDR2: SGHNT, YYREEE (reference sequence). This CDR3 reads CASSLDPSGTGGEQYF. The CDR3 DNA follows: TGTGCCAGCAGCTTGGACCCCTCCGGGACAGGGGGCGAGCAGTACTTC.

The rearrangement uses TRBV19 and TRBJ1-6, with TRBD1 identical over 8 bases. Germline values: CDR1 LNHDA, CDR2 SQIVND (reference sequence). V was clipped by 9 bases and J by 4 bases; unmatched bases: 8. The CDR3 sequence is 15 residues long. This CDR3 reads CASKQGGKYNSPLHF. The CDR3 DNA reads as TGTGCCAGCAAACAGGGGGGAAAATATAATTCACCCCTCCACTTT.

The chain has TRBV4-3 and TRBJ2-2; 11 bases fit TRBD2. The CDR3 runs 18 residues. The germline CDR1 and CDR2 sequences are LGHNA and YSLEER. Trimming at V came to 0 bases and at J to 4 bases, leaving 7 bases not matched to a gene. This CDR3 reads CASSQDVAGGPSTGELFF. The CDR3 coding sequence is TGCGCCAGCAGCCAAGATGTAGCGGGGGGGCCTTCCACCGGGGAGCTGTTTTTT.

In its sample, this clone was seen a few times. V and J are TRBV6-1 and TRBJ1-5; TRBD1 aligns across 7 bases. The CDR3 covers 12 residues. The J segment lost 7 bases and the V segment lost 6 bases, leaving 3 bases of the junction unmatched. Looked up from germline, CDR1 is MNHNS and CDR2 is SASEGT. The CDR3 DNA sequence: TGTGCCAGCAGGGAGGGGGCCCAGCCCCAGCATTTT. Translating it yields CASREGAQPQHF.

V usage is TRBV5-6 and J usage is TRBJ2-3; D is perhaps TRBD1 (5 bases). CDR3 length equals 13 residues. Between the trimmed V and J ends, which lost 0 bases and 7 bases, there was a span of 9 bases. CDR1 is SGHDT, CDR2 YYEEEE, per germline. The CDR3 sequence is CASSLDRLNTQYF. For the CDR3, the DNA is TGTGCCAGCAGCTTGGACAGGCTAAATACGCAGTATTTT.

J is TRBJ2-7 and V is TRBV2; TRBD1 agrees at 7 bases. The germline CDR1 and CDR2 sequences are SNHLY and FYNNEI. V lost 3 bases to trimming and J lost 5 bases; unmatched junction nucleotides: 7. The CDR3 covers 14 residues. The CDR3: CASSDGQVLDEQYF. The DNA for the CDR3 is TGTGCCAGCAGTGACGGACAGGTCTTAGACGAGCAGTACTTC. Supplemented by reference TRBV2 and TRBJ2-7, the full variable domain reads EPEVTQTPSHQVTQMGQEVILRCVPISNHLYFYWYRQILGQKVEFLVSFYNNEISEKSEIFDDQFSVERPDGSNFTLKIRSTKLEDSAMYFCASSDGQVLDEQYFGPGTRLTVT.